The 3 T cell receptor beta chains listed next were all sequenced from one sample in a study of blood T cell repertoires in COVID-19. Repertoires were generated with immunoSEQ multiplex PCR, while TCRdb's copy carries only in-frame clones and drops some. The sample lists 200,000 to 250,000 clones, approximately 85% occurring once. The sequencing input was peripheral blood. These receptors came from a man between 35 and 55 years old with acute or convalescent COVID-19.

The gene calls are TRBV9 and TRBJ2-1; D perhaps matches TRBD1 (5 bases). The CDR3 runs 13 residues. The germline V gene has CDR1 SGDLS and CDR2 YYNGEE. Trimming shortened V by 4 bases and J by 9 bases, and 14 bases separated the two germline ends. The CDR3 region has the DNA TGTGCCAGCAGCCAGGGCTACGACAGTGAGCAGTTCTTC. This encodes CASSQGYDSEQFF.

The chain employs TRBV5-6 and TRBJ1-2; 7 bases line up with TRBD1. The CDR3 length is 14 residues. V was pared by 0 bases and J by 4 bases, with 3 bases of the junction left unmatched. CDR1 and CDR2 from the germline V gene are SGHDT and YYEEEE. The CDR3 loop reads CASSLDRGGYGYTF. In DNA, the CDR3 is TGTGCCAGCAGCTTGGACAGGGGAGGCTATGGCTACACCTTC.

J is TRBJ1-3 and V is TRBV5-4; D might be TRBD1 (6 bases). Deletions cut 3 bases from V and 3 bases from J, with 10 bases between. The CDR3 has 14 amino acids. Germline CDR1 and CDR2: SGHNT and YYREEE (reference sequence). The CDR3 DNA is TGTGCCAGCAGCTCGGACAGAGTTGGAAACACCATATATTTT. Translating it yields CASSSDRVGNTIYF.